Listed below are T cell receptor beta chains from one sample, sequenced in a study of PD-L1 blockade in urothelial cancer. Produced via immunoSEQ multiplex PCR; TCRdb's table is partial and in-frame only. This sample has approximately 51,000 clones; around 86% occur once, and the top ten carry approximately 16%. This specimen was PBMCs, taken around atezolizumab (anti-PD-L1) treatment. These TCRs come from a man in his 60s with urothelial cancer. Each CDR3 is given with its conserved first and last residue. Fields, in order: V gene, clone size, J gene, D gene, CDR3 length, CDR3 protein, CDR3 DNA. D genes are given only for firm matches. The size entry is marked missing in some rows and otherwise reads once, few, many or a size class.

V gene: TRBV5-1
clone size: few
J gene: TRBJ2-7
D gene: .
CDR3 length: 12
CDR3 protein: CASSLVSYEQYF
CDR3 DNA: TGCGCCAGCAGCTTGGTATCCTACGAGCAGTACTTC

V gene: TRBV6-1
clone size: .
J gene: TRBJ2-3
D gene: .
CDR3 length: 14
CDR3 protein: CASRTPSSTDTQYF
CDR3 DNA: TGTGCCAGCAGGACTCCCTCTAGCACAGATACGCAGTATTTT

V gene: TRBV7-9
clone size: once
J gene: TRBJ2-1
D gene: .
CDR3 length: 15
CDR3 protein: CASSLEQGAYNEQFF
CDR3 DNA: TGTGCCAGCAGCTTAGAACAGGGAGCATACAATGAGCAGTTCTTC

V gene: TRBV7-9
clone size: once
J gene: TRBJ2-5
D gene: .
CDR3 length: 15
CDR3 protein: CASSPSGTPQETQYF
CDR3 DNA: TGTGCCAGCAGCCCCTCCGGGACACCGCAAGAGACCCAGTACTTC

V gene: TRBV28
clone size: .
J gene: TRBJ1-2
D gene: .
CDR3 length: 13
CDR3 protein: CASTLPAGYGYTF
CDR3 DNA: TGTGCCAGCACCCTTCCGGCAGGGTATGGCTACACCTTC

V gene: TRBV30
clone size: .
J gene: TRBJ2-7
D gene: .
CDR3 length: 15
CDR3 protein: CAWSGRTGTYPEQYF
CDR3 DNA: TGTGCCTGGAGTGGACGAACCGGGACATATCCCGAGCAGTACTTC

V gene: TRBV2
clone size: once
J gene: TRBJ2-7
D gene: TRBD1
CDR3 length: 17
CDR3 protein: CASSPWVTGDLPYEQYF
CDR3 DNA: TGTGCCAGCAGTCCCTGGGTGACAGGGGACCTACCCTACGAGCAGTACTTC

V gene: TRBV5-1
clone size: few
J gene: TRBJ1-4
D gene: .
CDR3 length: 15
CDR3 protein: CASSGQRDSNEKLFF
CDR3 DNA: TGCGCCAGCAGCGGCCAACGGGACTCTAATGAAAAACTGTTTTTT

V gene: TRBV28
clone size: .
J gene: TRBJ1-2
D gene: TRBD1
CDR3 length: 15
CDR3 protein: CASSSAGTGGRGYTF
CDR3 DNA: TGTGCCAGCAGTTCCGCCGGGACAGGGGGCCGTGGCTACACCTTC

V gene: TRBV18
clone size: .
J gene: TRBJ2-1
D gene: .
CDR3 length: 12
CDR3 protein: CASSPLTAEQFF
CDR3 DNA: TGTGCCAGCTCACCATTAACCGCGGAGCAGTTCTTC

V gene: TRBV5-1
clone size: .
J gene: TRBJ2-4
D gene: TRBD2
CDR3 length: 17
CDR3 protein: CASSLGGTTAAVYIQYF
CDR3 DNA: TGCGCCAGCAGCTTGGGTGGGACTACCGCGGCCGTTTACATTCAGTACTTC

V gene: TRBV7-3
clone size: .
J gene: TRBJ1-2
D gene: TRBD1
CDR3 length: 13
CDR3 protein: CASSLAQGEGYTF
CDR3 DNA: TGTGCCAGCAGCCTTGCCCAGGGGGAAGGCTACACCTTC

V gene: TRBV28
clone size: .
J gene: TRBJ2-1
D gene: .
CDR3 length: 13
CDR3 protein: CASRDWGRGEQFF
CDR3 DNA: TGTGCCAGCCGGGATTGGGGAAGAGGTGAGCAGTTCTTC

V gene: TRBV25-1
clone size: once
J gene: TRBJ2-5
D gene: TRBD1
CDR3 length: 15
CDR3 protein: CASPGWGQGGETQYF
CDR3 DNA: TGTGCCAGCCCTGGCTGGGGACAGGGGGGGGAGACCCAGTACTTC

V gene: TRBV2
clone size: few
J gene: TRBJ1-2
D gene: .
CDR3 length: 12
CDR3 protein: CASRSENGGYTF
CDR3 DNA: TGTGCCAGCAGATCCGAGAACGGGGGCTACACCTTC

V gene: TRBV28
clone size: .
J gene: TRBJ1-5
D gene: TRBD1
CDR3 length: 13
CDR3 protein: CAIQQGWNQPQHF
CDR3 DNA: TGTGCCATACAACAGGGGTGGAATCAGCCCCAGCATTTT

V gene: TRBV27
clone size: .
J gene: TRBJ1-4
D gene: TRBD1
CDR3 length: 15
CDR3 protein: CASSLTGTGGEKLFF
CDR3 DNA: TGTGCCAGCAGTTTAACCGGGACAGGGGGTGAAAAACTGTTTTTT

V gene: TRBV6-1
clone size: .
J gene: TRBJ2-7
D gene: TRBD1
CDR3 length: 15
CDR3 protein: CASSEQGDRSYEQYF
CDR3 DNA: TGTGCCAGCAGTGAACAGGGGGACAGATCCTACGAGCAGTACTTC

V gene: TRBV19
clone size: once
J gene: TRBJ2-2
D gene: TRBD2
CDR3 length: 15
CDR3 protein: CASGTSVSNTGELFF
CDR3 DNA: TGTGCCAGCGGGACTAGCGTATCGAACACCGGGGAGCTGTTTTTT

V gene: TRBV15
clone size: once
J gene: TRBJ2-7
D gene: TRBD2
CDR3 length: 15
CDR3 protein: CATSRDSGRAYEQYF
CDR3 DNA: TGTGCCACCAGCAGAGATAGCGGGAGGGCGTACGAGCAGTACTTC

V gene: TRBV28
clone size: .
J gene: TRBJ2-1
D gene: TRBD2
CDR3 length: 14
CDR3 protein: CASSAYGGVNEQFF
CDR3 DNA: TGTGCCAGCAGTGCCTATGGGGGGGTCAATGAGCAGTTCTTC

V gene: TRBV25-1
clone size: .
J gene: TRBJ1-1
D gene: TRBD1
CDR3 length: 16
CDR3 protein: CASSDTQGARGTEAFF
CDR3 DNA: TGTGCCAGCAGTGACACTCAGGGGGCTAGGGGCACTGAAGCTTTCTTT

V gene: TRBV10-1
clone size: .
J gene: TRBJ2-7
D gene: TRBD1
CDR3 length: 15
CDR3 protein: CASSEGTAQSYEQYF
CDR3 DNA: TGCGCCAGCAGTGAAGGGACAGCTCAATCCTACGAGCAGTACTTC

V gene: TRBV27
clone size: once
J gene: TRBJ1-4
D gene: TRBD1
CDR3 length: 16
CDR3 protein: CASMPFPGTVNEKLFF
CDR3 DNA: TGTGCCAGCATGCCCTTCCCCGGGACAGTAAATGAAAAACTGTTTTTT

V gene: TRBV7-6
clone size: .
J gene: TRBJ2-7
D gene: TRBD1
CDR3 length: 15
CDR3 protein: CASSQGQGSIHEQYF
CDR3 DNA: TGTGCCAGCAGCCAAGGACAGGGGTCGATCCACGAGCAGTACTTC

V gene: TRBV5-1
clone size: .
J gene: TRBJ2-7
D gene: .
CDR3 length: 14
CDR3 protein: CASSSRSGYYEQYF
CDR3 DNA: TGCGCCAGCAGCTCCCGCTCGGGGTACTACGAGCAGTACTTC

V gene: TRBV12-5
clone size: .
J gene: TRBJ1-1
D gene: .
CDR3 length: 13
CDR3 protein: CASGYPRDTEAFF
CDR3 DNA: TGTGCTAGTGGTTATCCGCGAGACACTGAAGCTTTCTTT

V gene: TRBV5-1
clone size: .
J gene: TRBJ1-2
D gene: .
CDR3 length: 14
CDR3 protein: CASSSTAANYGYTF
CDR3 DNA: TGCGCCAGCAGCTCGACCGCGGCGAACTATGGCTACACCTTC

V gene: TRBV11-3
clone size: .
J gene: TRBJ2-1
D gene: TRBD2
CDR3 length: 16
CDR3 protein: CASSSIGGGVYNEQFF
CDR3 DNA: TGTGCCAGCAGCTCTATCGGCGGGGGGGTTTACAATGAGCAGTTCTTC

V gene: TRBV19
clone size: few
J gene: TRBJ1-1
D gene: .
CDR3 length: 13
CDR3 protein: CASSIFRNTEAFF
CDR3 DNA: TGTGCCAGTAGTATCTTCCGGAACACTGAAGCTTTCTTT

V gene: TRBV6-5
clone size: .
J gene: TRBJ1-1
D gene: .
CDR3 length: 16
CDR3 protein: CASSYTSQGMNTEAFF
CDR3 DNA: TGTGCCAGCAGTTACACGAGTCAGGGTATGAACACTGAAGCTTTCTTT

V gene: TRBV5-8
clone size: .
J gene: TRBJ1-3
D gene: .
CDR3 length: 15
CDR3 protein: CASSYHSVSGNTIYF
CDR3 DNA: TGTGCCAGCAGCTACCATTCGGTCTCTGGAAACACCATATATTTT

V gene: TRBV19
clone size: .
J gene: TRBJ1-5
D gene: TRBD1
CDR3 length: 15
CDR3 protein: CASSLGDRVHQPQHF
CDR3 DNA: TGTGCCAGTAGTCTAGGAGACAGGGTCCATCAGCCCCAGCATTTT